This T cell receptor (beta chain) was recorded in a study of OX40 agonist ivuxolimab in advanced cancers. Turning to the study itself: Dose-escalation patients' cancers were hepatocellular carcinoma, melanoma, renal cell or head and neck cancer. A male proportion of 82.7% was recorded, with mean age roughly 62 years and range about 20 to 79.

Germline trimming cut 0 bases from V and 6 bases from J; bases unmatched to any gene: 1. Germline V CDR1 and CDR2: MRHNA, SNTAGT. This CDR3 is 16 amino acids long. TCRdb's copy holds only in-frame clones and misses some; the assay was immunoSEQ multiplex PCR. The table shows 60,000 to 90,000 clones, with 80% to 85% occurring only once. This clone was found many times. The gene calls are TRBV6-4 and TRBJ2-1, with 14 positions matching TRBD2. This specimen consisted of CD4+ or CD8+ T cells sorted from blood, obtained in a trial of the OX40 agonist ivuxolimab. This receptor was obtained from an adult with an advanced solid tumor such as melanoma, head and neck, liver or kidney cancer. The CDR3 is CASSDSGTSGSNEQFF. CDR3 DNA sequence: TGTGCCAGCAGTGACTCGGGGACTAGCGGGAGCAATGAGCAGTTCTTC.